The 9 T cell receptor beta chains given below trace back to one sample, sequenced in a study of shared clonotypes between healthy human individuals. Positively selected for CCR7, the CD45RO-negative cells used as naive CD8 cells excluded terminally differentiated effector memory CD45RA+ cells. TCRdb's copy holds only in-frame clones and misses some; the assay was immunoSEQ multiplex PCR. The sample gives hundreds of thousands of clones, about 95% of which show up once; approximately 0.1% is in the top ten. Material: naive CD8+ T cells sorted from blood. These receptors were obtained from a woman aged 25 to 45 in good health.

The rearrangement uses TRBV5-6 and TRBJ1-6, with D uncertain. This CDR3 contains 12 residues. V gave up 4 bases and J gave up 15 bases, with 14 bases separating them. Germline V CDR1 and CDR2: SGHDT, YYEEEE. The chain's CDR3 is CASSPRGLGLHF. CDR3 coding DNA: TGTGCCAGCAGCCCCCGCGGCTTGGGCCTCCACTTT. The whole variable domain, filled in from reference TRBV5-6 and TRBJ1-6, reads DAGVTQSPTHLIKTRGQQVTLRCSPKSGHDTVSWYQQALGQGPQFIFQYYEEEERQRGNFPDRFSGHQFPNYSSELNVNALLLGDSALYLCASSPRGLGLHFGNGTRLTVT.

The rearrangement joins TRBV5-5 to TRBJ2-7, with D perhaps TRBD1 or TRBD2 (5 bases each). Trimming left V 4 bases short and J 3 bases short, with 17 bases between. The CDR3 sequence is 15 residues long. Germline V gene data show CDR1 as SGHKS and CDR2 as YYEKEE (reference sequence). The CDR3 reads CASSLTSGTVYEQYF. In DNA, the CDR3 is TGTGCCAGCAGCCTAACTTCCGGGACCGTCTACGAGCAGTACTTC.

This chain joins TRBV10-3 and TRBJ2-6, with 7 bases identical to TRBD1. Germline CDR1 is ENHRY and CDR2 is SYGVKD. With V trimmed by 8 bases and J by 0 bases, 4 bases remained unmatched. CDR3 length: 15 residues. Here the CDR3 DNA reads TGTGCCATCGGGACAGCAGCCTCTGGGGCCAACGTCCTGACTTTC. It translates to CAIGTAASGANVLTF.

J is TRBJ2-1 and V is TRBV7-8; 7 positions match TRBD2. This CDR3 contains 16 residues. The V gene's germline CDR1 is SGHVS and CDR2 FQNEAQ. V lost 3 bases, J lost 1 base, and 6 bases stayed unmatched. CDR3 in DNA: TGTGCCAGCAGCTTTTCTACTAGCGCGTCCTACAATGAGCAGTTCTTC. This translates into CASSFSTSASYNEQFF.

In nucleotides, the CDR3 is TGTGCCAGCAGCTTAGGCGCCGGGGGGAATGAAAAACTGTTTTTT. This gives the protein CASSLGAGGNEKLFF. This chain connects TRBV13 to TRBJ1-4, with a weak D call TRBD1 (5 bases). There are 15 residues in the CDR3. Trimming shortened V by 0 bases and J by 5 bases, and 10 bases separated the two germline ends. The germline V gene has CDR1 PRHDT and CDR2 FYEKMQ (reference sequence).

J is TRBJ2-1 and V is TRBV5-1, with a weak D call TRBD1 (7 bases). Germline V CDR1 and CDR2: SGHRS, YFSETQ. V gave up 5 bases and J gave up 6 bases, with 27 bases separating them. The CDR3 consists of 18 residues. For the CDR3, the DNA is TGCGCCAGCAGTCCGGATGGACAGGCCGGGAGAGTAATCAATGAGCAGTTCTTC. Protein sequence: CASSPDGQAGRVINEQFF.

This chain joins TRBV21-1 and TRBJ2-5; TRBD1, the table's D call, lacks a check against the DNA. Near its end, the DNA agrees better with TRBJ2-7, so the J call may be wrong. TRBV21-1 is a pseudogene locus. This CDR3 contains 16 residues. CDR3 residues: CASSNLRDRAPHEQYF. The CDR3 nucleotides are TGTGCCAGCAGCAACCTAAGGGACAGGGCCCCCCACGAGCAGTACTTC.

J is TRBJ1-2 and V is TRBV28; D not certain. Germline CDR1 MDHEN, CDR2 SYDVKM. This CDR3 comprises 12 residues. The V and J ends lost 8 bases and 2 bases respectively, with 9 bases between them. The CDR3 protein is CASVERNYGYTF. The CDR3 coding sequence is TGTGCCAGCGTCGAAAGGAACTATGGCTACACCTTC.

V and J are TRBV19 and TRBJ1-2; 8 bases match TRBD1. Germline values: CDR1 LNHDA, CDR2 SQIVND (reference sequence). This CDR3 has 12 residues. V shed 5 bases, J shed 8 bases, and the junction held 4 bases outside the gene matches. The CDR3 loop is CASSGQGHGYTF. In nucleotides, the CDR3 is TGTGCCAGTAGTGGACAGGGACACGGCTACACCTTC. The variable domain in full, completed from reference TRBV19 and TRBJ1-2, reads DGGITQSPKYLFRKEGQNVTLSCEQNLNHDAMYWYRQDPGQGLRLIYYSQIVNDFQKGDIAEGYSVSREKKESFPLTVTSAQKNPTAFYLCASSGQGHGYTFGSGTRLTVV.